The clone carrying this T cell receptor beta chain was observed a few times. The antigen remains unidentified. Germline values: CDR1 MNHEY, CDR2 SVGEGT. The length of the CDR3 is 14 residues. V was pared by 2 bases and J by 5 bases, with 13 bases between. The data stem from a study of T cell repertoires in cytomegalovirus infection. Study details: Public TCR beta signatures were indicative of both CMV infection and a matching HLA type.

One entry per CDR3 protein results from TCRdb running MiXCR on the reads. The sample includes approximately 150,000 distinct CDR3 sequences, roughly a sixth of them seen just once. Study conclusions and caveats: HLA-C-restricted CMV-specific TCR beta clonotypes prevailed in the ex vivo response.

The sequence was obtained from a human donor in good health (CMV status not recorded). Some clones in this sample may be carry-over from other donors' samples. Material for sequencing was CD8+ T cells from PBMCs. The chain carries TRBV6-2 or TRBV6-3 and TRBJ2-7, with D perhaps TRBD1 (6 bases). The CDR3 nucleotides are TGTGCCAGCAGTTACGTAGGGACATTGAACGAGCAGTACTTC. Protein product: CASSYVGTLNEQYF.